The sequence of this T cell receptor (beta chain) was determined in a study of T cells after yellow fever vaccination. Study information: When fractions had low cell numbers, they were prepared with SMART-Seq v4 Ultra Low Input. Whole-study findings and limits: Most primary-vaccination clones reappeared after the booster (about 97% CD4, around 88% CD8). Abundant contaminating clonotypes from the bulk population could appear in FACS-sorted repertoires.

There are many counts of this clonotype. Antigen specificity is unknown. CDR3 length equals 12 residues. V shed 7 bases, J shed 5 bases, and the junction held 3 bases outside the gene matches. Germline lookup yields CDR1 SGHRS and CDR2 YFSETQ. TCRdb fed the 5' RACE reads into MiXCR, producing one record per CDR3 protein. Of a few hundred thousand distinct CDR3 sequences in the sample, about a sixth were seen once. This chain joins TRBV5-1 and TRBJ1-2; 9 positions agree with TRBD1. This sequence originates from a man aged 18 to 29 who received the YFV17D yellow fever vaccine. Sequencing was performed on PBMCs, taken less than 6 days after the first yellow fever vaccination. DNA of the CDR3: TGCGCCAGCTCCGGACAGGGGTATGGCTACACCTTC. Its protein is CASSGQGYGYTF.